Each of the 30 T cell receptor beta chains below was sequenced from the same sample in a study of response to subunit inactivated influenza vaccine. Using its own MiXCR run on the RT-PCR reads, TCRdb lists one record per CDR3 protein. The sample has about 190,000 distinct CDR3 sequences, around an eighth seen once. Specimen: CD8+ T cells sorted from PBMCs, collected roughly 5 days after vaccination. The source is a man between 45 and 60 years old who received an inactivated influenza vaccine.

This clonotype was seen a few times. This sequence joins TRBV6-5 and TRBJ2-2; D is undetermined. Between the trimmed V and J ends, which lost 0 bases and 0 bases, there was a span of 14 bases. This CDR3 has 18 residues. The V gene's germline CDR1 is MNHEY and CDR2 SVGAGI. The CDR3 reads CASSYSNSHRTNTGELFF. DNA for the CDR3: TGTGCCAGCAGTTACTCGAATAGTCACAGAACGAACACCGGGGAGCTGTTTTTT.

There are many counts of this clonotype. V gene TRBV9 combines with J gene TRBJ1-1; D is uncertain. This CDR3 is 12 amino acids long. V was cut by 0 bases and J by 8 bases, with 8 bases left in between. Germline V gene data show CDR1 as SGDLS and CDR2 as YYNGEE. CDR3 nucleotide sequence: TGTGCCAGCAGCGTAGCCGGCAGAGAAGCTTTCTTT. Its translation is CASSVAGREAFF.

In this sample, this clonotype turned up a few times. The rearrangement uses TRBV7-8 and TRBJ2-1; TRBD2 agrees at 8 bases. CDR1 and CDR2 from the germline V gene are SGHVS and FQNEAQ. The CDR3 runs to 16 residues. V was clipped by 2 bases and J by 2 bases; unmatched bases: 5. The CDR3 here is CASSLRTSGPYNEQFF. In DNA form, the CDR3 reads TGTGCCAGCAGCTTAAGAACTAGCGGACCCTACAATGAGCAGTTCTTC.

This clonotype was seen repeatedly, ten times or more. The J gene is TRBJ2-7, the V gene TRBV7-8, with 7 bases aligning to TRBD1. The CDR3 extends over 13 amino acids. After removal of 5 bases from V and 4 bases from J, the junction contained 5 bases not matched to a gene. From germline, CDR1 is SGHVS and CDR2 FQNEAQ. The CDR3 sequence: CASSPGQRYEQYF. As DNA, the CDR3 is TGTGCCAGCAGCCCGGGACAGAGATACGAGCAGTACTTC.

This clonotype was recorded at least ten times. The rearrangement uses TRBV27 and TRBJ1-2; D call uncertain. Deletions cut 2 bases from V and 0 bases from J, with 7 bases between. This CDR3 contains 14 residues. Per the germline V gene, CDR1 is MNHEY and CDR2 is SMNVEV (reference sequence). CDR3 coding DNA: TGTGCCAGCAGTTTACTCGGGGCTAACTATGGCTACACCTTC. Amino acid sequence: CASSLLGANYGYTF.

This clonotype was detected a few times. Here the CDR3 reads CASSLVTLTNEQFF. The CDR3 coding sequence is TGTGCCAGCAGCTTAGTAACCTTGACGAATGAGCAGTTCTTC. The genes are TRBV7-9 and TRBJ2-1, with no clear D. With 1 base removed from V and 7 bases from J, the gap between germline ends came to 11 bases. This CDR3 region has 14 residues. Germline V gives CDR1 SEHNR, CDR2 FQNEAQ (reference sequence).

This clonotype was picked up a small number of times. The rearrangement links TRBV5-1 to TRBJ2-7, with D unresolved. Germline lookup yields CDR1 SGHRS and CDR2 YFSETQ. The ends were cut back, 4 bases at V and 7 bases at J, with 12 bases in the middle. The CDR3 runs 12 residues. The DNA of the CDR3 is TGCGCCAGCAGCCCGACCCCCGCGGAGCAGTACTTC. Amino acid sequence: CASSPTPAEQYF. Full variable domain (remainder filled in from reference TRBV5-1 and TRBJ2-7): KAGVTQTPRYLIKTRGQQVTLSCSPISGHRSVSWYQQTPGQGLQFLFEYFSETQRNKGNFPGRFSGRQFSNSRSEMNVSTLELGDSALYLCASSPTPAEQYFGPGTRLTVT.

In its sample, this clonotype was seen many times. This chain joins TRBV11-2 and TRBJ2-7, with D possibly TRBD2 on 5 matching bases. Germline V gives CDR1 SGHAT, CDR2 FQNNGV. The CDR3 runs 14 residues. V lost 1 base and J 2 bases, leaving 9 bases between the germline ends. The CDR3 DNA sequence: TGTGCCAGCAGCTTAGGACGGGGTGCCTACGAGCAGTACTTC. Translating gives CASSLGRGAYEQYF. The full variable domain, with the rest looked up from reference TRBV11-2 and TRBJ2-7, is EAGVAQSPRYKIIEKRQSVAFWCNPISGHATLYWYQQILGQGPKLLIQFQNNGVVDDSQLPKDRFSAERLKGVDSTLKIQPAKLEDSAVYLCASSLGRGAYEQYFGPGTRLTVT.

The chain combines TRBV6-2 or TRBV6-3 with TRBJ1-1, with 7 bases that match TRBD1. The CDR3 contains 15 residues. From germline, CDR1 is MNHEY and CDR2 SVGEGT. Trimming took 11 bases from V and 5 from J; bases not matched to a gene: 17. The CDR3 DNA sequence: TGTGCCGGATTATTCGGGACAGAGGGAGGAACTGAAGCTTTCTTT. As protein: CAGLFGTEGGTEAFF.

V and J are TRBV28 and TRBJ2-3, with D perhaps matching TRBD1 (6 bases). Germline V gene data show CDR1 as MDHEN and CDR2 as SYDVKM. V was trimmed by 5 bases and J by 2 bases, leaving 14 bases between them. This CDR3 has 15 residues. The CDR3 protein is CASSPGHLFTDTQYF. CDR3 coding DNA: TGTGCCAGCAGTCCGGGACATCTATTCACAGATACGCAGTATTTT.

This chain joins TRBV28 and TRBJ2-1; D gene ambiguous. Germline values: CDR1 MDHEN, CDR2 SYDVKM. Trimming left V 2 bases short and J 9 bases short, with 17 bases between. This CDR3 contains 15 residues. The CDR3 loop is CASSLETVRSGEQFF. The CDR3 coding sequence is TGTGCCAGCAGTTTAGAGACGGTACGTTCTGGTGAGCAGTTCTTC.

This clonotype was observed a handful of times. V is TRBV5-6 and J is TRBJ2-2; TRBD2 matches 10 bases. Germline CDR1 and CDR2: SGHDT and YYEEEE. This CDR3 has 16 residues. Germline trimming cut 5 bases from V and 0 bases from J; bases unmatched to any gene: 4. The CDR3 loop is CASSSGLAANTGELFF. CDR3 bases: TGTGCCAGCAGTTCCGGACTAGCGGCGAACACCGGGGAGCTGTTTTTT.

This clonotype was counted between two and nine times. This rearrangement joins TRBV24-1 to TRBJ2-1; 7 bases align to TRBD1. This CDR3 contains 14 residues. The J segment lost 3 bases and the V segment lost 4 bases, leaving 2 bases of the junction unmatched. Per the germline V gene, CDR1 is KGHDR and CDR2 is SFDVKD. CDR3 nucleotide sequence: TGTGCCACCAGTGAATGGGACAGCTACAATGAGCAGTTCTTC. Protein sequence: CATSEWDSYNEQFF.

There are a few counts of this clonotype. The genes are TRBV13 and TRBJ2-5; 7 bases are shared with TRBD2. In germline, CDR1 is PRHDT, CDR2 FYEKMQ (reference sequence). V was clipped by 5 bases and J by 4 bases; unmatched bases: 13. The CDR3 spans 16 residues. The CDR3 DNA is TGTGCCAGCAGCCCAGACGGCGGGGGAAACCCAGAGACCCAGTACTTC. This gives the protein CASSPDGGGNPETQYF.

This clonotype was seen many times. The CDR3 spells CSVELVGGEQYF. The CDR3 coding sequence is TGCAGCGTTGAATTGGTTGGCGGCGAGCAGTACTTC. This chain uses TRBV29-1 with TRBJ2-7; no clear D gene. Germline assignment: CDR1 SQVTM and CDR2 ANQGSEA. Deletions cut 2 bases from V and 6 bases from J, with 11 bases between. This CDR3 comprises 12 residues.

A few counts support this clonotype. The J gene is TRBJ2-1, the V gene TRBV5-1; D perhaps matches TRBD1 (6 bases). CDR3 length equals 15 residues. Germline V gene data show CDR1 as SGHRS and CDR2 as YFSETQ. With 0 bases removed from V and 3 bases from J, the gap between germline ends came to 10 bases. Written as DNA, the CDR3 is TGCGCCAGCAGCTTGGTCCAGGGGCTCTACAATGAGCAGTTCTTC. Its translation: CASSLVQGLYNEQFF.

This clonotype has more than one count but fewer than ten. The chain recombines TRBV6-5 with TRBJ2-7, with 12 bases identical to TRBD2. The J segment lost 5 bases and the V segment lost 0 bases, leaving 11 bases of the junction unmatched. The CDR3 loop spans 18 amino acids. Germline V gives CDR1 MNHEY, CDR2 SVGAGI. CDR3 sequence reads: CASSYSRQTSGRIHEQYF. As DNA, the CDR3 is TGTGCCAGCAGTTACTCGCGCCAGACTAGCGGGAGAATCCACGAGCAGTACTTC.

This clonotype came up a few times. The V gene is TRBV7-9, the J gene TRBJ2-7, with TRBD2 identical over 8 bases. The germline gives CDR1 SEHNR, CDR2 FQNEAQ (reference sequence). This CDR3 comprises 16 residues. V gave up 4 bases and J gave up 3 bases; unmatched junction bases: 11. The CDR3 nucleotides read TGTGCCAGCAGCTCGTGGACTAGCCTGTCGAACTACGAGCAGTACTTC. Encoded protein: CASSSWTSLSNYEQYF.

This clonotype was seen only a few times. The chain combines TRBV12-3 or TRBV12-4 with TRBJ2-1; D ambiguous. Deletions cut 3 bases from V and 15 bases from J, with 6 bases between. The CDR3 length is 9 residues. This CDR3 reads CASSFPLFF. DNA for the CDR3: TGTGCCAGCAGTTTCCCTCTGTTCTTC.

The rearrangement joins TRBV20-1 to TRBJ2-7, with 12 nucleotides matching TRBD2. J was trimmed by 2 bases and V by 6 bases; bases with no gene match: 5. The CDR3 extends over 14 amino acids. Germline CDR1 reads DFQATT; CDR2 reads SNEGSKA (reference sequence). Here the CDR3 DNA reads TGCAGTGCCAAACTAGCGGGAGGACCCTACGAGCAGTACTTC. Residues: CSAKLAGGPYEQYF.

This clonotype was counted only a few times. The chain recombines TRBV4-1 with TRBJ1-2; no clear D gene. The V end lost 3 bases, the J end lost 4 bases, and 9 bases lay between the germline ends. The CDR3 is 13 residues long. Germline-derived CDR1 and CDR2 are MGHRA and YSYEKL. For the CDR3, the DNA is TGCGCCAGCAGCCAGACCGGGAGCTATGGCTACACCTTC. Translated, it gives CASSQTGSYGYTF.

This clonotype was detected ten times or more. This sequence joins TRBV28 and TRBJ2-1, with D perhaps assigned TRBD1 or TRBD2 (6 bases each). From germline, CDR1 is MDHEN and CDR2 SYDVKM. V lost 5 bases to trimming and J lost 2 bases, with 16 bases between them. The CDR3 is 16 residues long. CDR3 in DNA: TGTGCCAGCAGTCTATCACCGGGGGCCACCTACAATGAGCAGTTCTTC. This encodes CASSLSPGATYNEQFF.

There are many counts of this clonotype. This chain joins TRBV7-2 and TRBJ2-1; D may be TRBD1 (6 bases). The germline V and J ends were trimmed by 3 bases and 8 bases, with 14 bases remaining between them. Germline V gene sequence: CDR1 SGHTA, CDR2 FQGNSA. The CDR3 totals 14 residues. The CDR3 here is CASSFLQGGHEQFF. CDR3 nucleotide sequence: TGTGCCAGCAGCTTCCTACAGGGTGGGCATGAGCAGTTCTTC.

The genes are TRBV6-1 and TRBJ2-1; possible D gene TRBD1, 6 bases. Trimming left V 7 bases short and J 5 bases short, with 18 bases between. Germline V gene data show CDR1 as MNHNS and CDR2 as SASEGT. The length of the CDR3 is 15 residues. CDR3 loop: CASNKYRESDNEQFF. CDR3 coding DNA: TGTGCCAGCAATAAATACAGGGAAAGTGACAATGAGCAGTTCTTC.

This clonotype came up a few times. The CDR3 spells CASSLVGSYGYTF. In nucleotides, the CDR3 is TGCGCCAGCAGCTTGGTTGGCTCCTATGGCTACACCTTC. This chain connects TRBV5-1 to TRBJ1-2; D is unresolved. Germline loops: CDR1 SGHRS, CDR2 YFSETQ. This CDR3 is built from 13 residues. V lost 0 bases and J lost 4, with 7 bases in between.

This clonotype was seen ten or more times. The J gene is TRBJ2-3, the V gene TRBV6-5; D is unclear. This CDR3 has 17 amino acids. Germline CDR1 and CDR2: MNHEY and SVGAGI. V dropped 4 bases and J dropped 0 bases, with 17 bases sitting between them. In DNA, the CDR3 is TGTGCCAGCAGTTCCTGGCCCCCCACAGCTAGCACAGATACGCAGTATTTT. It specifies CASSSWPPTASTDTQYF.

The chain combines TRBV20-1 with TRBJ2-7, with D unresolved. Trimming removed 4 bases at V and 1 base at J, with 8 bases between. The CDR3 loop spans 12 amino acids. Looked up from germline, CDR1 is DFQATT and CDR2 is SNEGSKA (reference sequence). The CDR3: CSATDGSYEQYF. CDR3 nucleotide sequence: TGCAGTGCTACCGACGGTTCCTACGAGCAGTACTTC.

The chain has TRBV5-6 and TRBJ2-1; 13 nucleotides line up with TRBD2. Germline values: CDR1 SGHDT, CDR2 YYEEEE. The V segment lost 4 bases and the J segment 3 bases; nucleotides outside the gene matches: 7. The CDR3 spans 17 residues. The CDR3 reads CASSLGLAGVVYNEQFF. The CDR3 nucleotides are TGTGCCAGCAGCCTAGGACTAGCGGGAGTAGTCTACAATGAGCAGTTCTTC.

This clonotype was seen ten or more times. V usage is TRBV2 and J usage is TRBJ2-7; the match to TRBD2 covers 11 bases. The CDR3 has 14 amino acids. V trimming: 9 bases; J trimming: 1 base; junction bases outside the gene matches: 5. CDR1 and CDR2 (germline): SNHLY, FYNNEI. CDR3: CAREGTSGSYEQYF. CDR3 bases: TGTGCCAGAGAAGGGACTAGCGGTTCCTACGAGCAGTACTTC. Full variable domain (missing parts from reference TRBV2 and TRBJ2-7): EPEVTQTPSHQVTQMGQEVILRCVPISNHLYFYWYRQILGQKVEFLVSFYNNEISEKSEIFDDQFSVERPDGSNFTLKIRSTKLEDSAMYFCAREGTSGSYEQYFGPGTRLTVT.

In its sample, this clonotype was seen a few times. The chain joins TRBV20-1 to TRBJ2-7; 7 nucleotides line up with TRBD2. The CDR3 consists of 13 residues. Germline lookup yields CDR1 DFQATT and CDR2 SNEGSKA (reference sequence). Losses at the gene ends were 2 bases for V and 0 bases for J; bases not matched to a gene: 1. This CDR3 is CSARSGISYEQYF. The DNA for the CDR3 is TGCAGTGCTAGAAGCGGGATCTCCTACGAGCAGTACTTC.